This TCR beta chain was sequenced during a study of T-cell reconstitution after alpha-beta-depleted transplantation in children. Researchers prepared the TCRbeta library using unique molecular identifiers, the study reports. TCRdb independently ran MiXCR on the PCR reads; one entry per CDR3 protein. The table has approximately 520,000 distinct CDR3 sequences, 30% to 35% seen once. This TCR was sampled from a human donor who donated a stem cell graft to a child with aplastic anemia. The sample here was PBMCs from the stem cell graft donor, taken from the stem cell graft.

The CDR3 sequence: CASSLGGEGFGREAFF. CDR3 nucleotide sequence: TGCGCCAGCAGCTTGGGAGGGGAGGGTTTCGGACGTGAAGCTTTCTTT. The chain joins TRBV5-1 to TRBJ1-1; TRBD1 is a possible D gene (5 bases). The germline V and J ends were trimmed by 0 bases and 7 bases, with 19 bases remaining between them. Germline values: CDR1 SGHRS, CDR2 YFSETQ. This CDR3 has 16 amino acids.